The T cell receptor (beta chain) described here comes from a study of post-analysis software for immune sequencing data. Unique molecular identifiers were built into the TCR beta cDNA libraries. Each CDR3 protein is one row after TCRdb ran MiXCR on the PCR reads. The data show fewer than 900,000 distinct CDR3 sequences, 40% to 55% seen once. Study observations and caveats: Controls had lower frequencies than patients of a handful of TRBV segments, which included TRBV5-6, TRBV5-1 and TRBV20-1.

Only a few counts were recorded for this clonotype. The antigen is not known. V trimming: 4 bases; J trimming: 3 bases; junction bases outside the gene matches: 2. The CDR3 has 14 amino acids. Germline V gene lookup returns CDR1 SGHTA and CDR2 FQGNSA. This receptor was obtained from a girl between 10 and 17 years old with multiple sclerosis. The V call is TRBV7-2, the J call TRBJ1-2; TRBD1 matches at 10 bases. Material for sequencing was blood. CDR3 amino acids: CASSYGTGDYGYTF. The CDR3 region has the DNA TGTGCCAGCAGCTACGGGACAGGGGACTATGGCTACACCTTC.